The next 17 T cell receptor beta chains were all read from a single sample in a study of T cell repertoires in cytomegalovirus infection (dated by TCRdb to about 2019). Instrument on record: Illumina HiSeq 1500. Through fastp at Q25 and MiXCR, TCRdb rebuilt clones from the public reads, retaining in-frame beta chains. CDR3 protein duplicates are merged, each entry listing the most common genes and DNA. For this sample there are fewer than 1,000,000 distinct CDR3 sequences; roughly 30% appear just once. Over 12% of the sample is taken by the ten largest. The treatment or condition label on this specimen signifies: in vitro stimulation with specific CMV peptide epitopes to enrich CMV-specific T cells. Their cognate antigens are unknown. This specimen was cultured CD8+ T cells from PBMCs, taken from culture after CMV antigen stimulation. The receptors originated from a human donor in good health (CMV status not recorded). Some clones in this sample may be carry-over from other donors' samples.

The chain couples TRBV3-1 to TRBJ1-5; possibly TRBD1 for D (5 bases). CDR1 and CDR2 from the germline V gene are LGHDT and YNNKEL (reference sequence). CDR3 length: 12 amino acids. V lost 4 bases and J 7 bases, leaving 8 bases between the germline ends. CDR3 sequence: CASSRSGQPQHF. For the CDR3, the DNA is TGTGCCAGCAGCCGATCAGGGCAGCCCCAGCATTTT.

This clonotype appeared a few times. The rearrangement joins TRBV6-6 to TRBJ1-5; 9 bases are shared with TRBD1. Germline V CDR1 and CDR2: MNHNY, SVGAGI (reference sequence). J gave up 4 bases and V 4 bases, and 5 bases lay outside the gene matches. The CDR3 loop spans 15 amino acids. CDR3 coding DNA: TGTGCCAGCAGTTCCGGGGGGACAGGGAATCAGCCCCAGCATTTT. It is translated as CASSSGGTGNQPQHF.

This clonotype showed up just a few times. This chain uses TRBV28 with TRBJ2-4, with D possibly being TRBD1 or TRBD2 (5 bases each). Germline V CDR1 and CDR2: MDHEN, SYDVKM. Between the trimmed V and J ends, which lost 8 bases and 0 bases, there was a span of 11 bases. This CDR3 comprises 14 residues. In DNA form, the CDR3 reads TGTGCCAGCGGGGGTAATCTAGCCAAAAACATTCAGTACTTC. Encoded protein: CASGGNLAKNIQYF.

This clonotype was observed a handful of times. This chain connects TRBV10-3 to TRBJ1-2; D is ambiguous. The CDR3 length is 12 residues. The germline CDR1 and CDR2 sequences are ENHRY and SYGVKD. V lost 8 bases and J lost 4, with 11 bases in between. Written as DNA, the CDR3 is TGTGCCATCTACGAGGCCCTCTATGGCTACACCTTC. As protein: CAIYEALYGYTF.

This clonotype showed up many times. This chain connects TRBV7-8 to TRBJ2-3; 9 bases are a match to TRBD2. V was clipped by 6 bases and J by 2 bases; unmatched bases: 6. The length of the CDR3 is 15 residues. Germline CDR1 and CDR2: SGHVS and FQNEAQ. The CDR3 here is CASRASGANTDTQYF. CDR3 DNA sequence: TGTGCCAGCAGAGCTAGCGGGGCCAACACAGATACGCAGTATTTT. The variable domain in full, completed from reference TRBV7-8 and TRBJ2-3, reads GAGVSQSPRYKVAKRGQDVALRCDPISGHVSLFWYQQALGQGPEFLTYFQNEAQLDKSGLPSDRFFAERPEGSVSTLKIQRTQQEDSAVYLCASRASGANTDTQYFGPGTRLTVL.

This clonotype has only a few counts. V gene TRBV6-1 combines with J gene TRBJ2-7, with D possibly being TRBD1 or TRBD2 (6 bases each). CDR1 MNHNS and CDR2 SASEGT come from the germline V gene. The CDR3 contains 10 residues. The CDR3 DNA reads TGTGCGGGGGGCTACTACGAGCAGTACTTC. It codes for CAGGYYEQYF.

V is TRBV10-1 and J is TRBJ1-2; tentatively, D is TRBD1 (5 bases). This CDR3 comprises 12 residues. The V and J ends lost 8 bases and 4 bases respectively, with 11 bases between them. Germline assignment: CDR1 WNHNN and CDR2 SYGVQD (reference sequence). DNA for the CDR3: TGCGCCAGCGGGGCCGGGGGCTATGGCTACACCTTC. Translating it yields CASGAGGYGYTF.

This chain connects TRBV5-6 to TRBJ1-1; possibly TRBD1 for D (5 bases). Trimming shortened V by 4 bases and J by 4 bases, and 23 bases separated the two germline ends. CDR1 and CDR2 (germline): SGHDT, YYEEEE. The CDR3 loop spans 17 amino acids. The CDR3 protein is CASSPGWGGLPSTEAFF. DNA of the CDR3: TGTGCCAGCAGCCCTGGTTGGGGGGGTCTGCCCAGCACTGAAGCTTTCTTT.

The chain joins TRBV28 to TRBJ1-5; possibly TRBD1 for D (5 bases). The V gene's germline CDR1 is MDHEN and CDR2 SYDVKM. V lost 4 bases, J lost 9 bases, and 16 bases lay in between. The CDR3 loop spans 14 amino acids. In nucleotides, the CDR3 is TGTGCCAGCAGTTGGTCCAGGGACCGTTGGCCCCAGCATTTT. It yields the protein CASSWSRDRWPQHF.

This clonotype was counted only a few times. The chain joins TRBV6-5 to TRBJ2-1, with 8 bases aligning to TRBD2. The germline CDR1 and CDR2 sequences are MNHEY and SVGAGI. The CDR3 is made up of 18 amino acids. The ends lost 2 bases at V and 2 bases at J; junction bases unmatched: 11. The CDR3 loop is CASSYESRRGAPYNEQFF. As DNA, the CDR3 is TGTGCCAGCAGTTACGAGTCCCGGCGGGGGGCCCCCTACAATGAGCAGTTCTTC.

This clonotype turned up a few times. This chain uses TRBV12-3 or TRBV12-4 with TRBJ2-5; no clear D gene. The CDR3 totals 16 residues. V lost 1 base to trimming and J lost 4 bases, with 16 bases between them. As DNA, the CDR3 is TGTGCCAGCAGTTTAGAAATGTCTGGGGAAGGAGAGACCCAGTACTTC. It is translated as CASSLEMSGEGETQYF.

This clonotype occurred a few times. This chain uses TRBV27 with TRBJ1-4; weak D call: TRBD1 (6 bases). Germline V CDR1 and CDR2: MNHEY, SMNVEV (reference sequence). Trimming shortened V by 6 bases and J by 8 bases, and 16 bases separated the two germline ends. The CDR3 sequence is 14 residues long. CDR3 amino acids: CASRTTQGGEKLFF. CDR3 nucleotides: TGTGCCAGCAGGACAACACAGGGTGGGGAAAAACTGTTTTTT. The entire variable domain, with the rest obtained from reference TRBV27 and TRBJ1-4, is as follows: EAQVTQNPRYLITVTGKKLTVTCSQNMNHEYMSWYRQDPGLGLRQIYYSMNVEVTDKGDVPEGYKVSRKEKRNFPLILESPSPNQTSLYFCASRTTQGGEKLFFGSGTQLSVL.

The rearrangement uses TRBV6-2 or TRBV6-3 and TRBJ1-1; D call uncertain. CDR3 length: 11 amino acids. V was shortened by 11 bases and J by 10 bases, with 17 bases between the two germline ends. Germline V lookup: CDR1 MNHEY, CDR2 SVGEGT. The CDR3 spells CAVGPGSLAFF. CDR3 DNA: TGTGCCGTCGGACCTGGGAGTTTAGCTTTCTTT.

The CDR3 DNA reads as TGCGCCAGCAGCTTGGAGGAACAGGGCAACTATGGCTACACCTTC. Amino acid sequence: CASSLEEQGNYGYTF. V and J are TRBV5-1 and TRBJ1-2, with D perhaps matching TRBD1 (6 bases). CDR1 and CDR2 from the germline V gene are SGHRS and YFSETQ. Trimming took off 0 bases at V and 2 bases at J, with 11 bases between the two ends. This CDR3 comprises 15 residues.

Notes on this clonotype: A read error may explain this, as a much larger clone is one base away. The chain is built from TRBV7-2 and TRBJ2-3; D gene unclear. The CDR3 loop spans 15 amino acids. The V gene lost 1 base and the J gene lost 0 bases, with 8 bases spanning the gap. CDR1 and CDR2 from the germline V gene are SGHTA and FQGNSA. CDR3 sequence: CASSLESESTDTQYF. CDR3 bases: TGTGCCAGCAGCTTAGAGTCAGAGAGCACAGATACGCAGTATTTT.

V gene TRBV27 combines with J gene TRBJ2-2; D is perhaps TRBD1 or TRBD2 (5 bases each). V lost 3 bases, J lost 7 bases, and 9 bases lay in between. The germline gives CDR1 MNHEY, CDR2 SMNVEV (reference sequence). The CDR3 consists of 13 residues. The chain's CDR3 is CASSFRGVGELFF. Written as DNA, the CDR3 is TGTGCCAGCAGTTTTAGAGGGGTCGGGGAGCTGTTTTTT.

CDR3 sequence: CASSLPANEAYEQYV. As DNA, the CDR3 is TGCGCCAGCAGTTTGCCTGCCAACGAAGCCTACGAGCAGTACGTC. The genes are TRBV5-1 and TRBJ2-7; D gene unclear. Germline V gives CDR1 SGHRS, CDR2 YFSETQ. Trimming cost V 5 bases and J 2 bases, with 17 bases left between them. The CDR3 loop spans 15 amino acids.